A selection of T cell receptor beta chains follows, all from one sample in a study of blood T cell repertoires in COVID-19. The data were produced by immunoSEQ multiplex PCR, yet TCRdb's version contains in-frame clones alone and is incomplete. The sample has 100,000 to 150,000 clones; 70% to 75% are singletons. Sequenced input: peripheral blood. The receptor set was obtained from a man between 60 and 75 years old with acute or convalescent COVID-19. Each CDR3 is given with its conserved first and last residue. D genes are given only for firm matches. Size tells how often a clone was seen (once, few, many) or the class of an expanded clone, and some rows leave it out.

CDR3nt: TGTGCCAGCAGCCACCGATCGGGGGGCTACACCTTC; CDR3aa: CASSHRSGGYTF; d_gene: -; v_gene: TRBV3-1/TRBV3-2; j_gene: TRBJ1-2; abundance: -
CDR3nt: TGCGCCAGCTCCCAGCGGGAGGCAGATACGCAGTATTTT; CDR3aa: CASSQREADTQYF; d_gene: TRBD2; v_gene: TRBV5-1; j_gene: TRBJ2-3; abundance: -
CDR3nt: TGTGCCAGCAGCTACCGGGACAGAAATTCACCCCTCCACTTT; CDR3aa: CASSYRDRNSPLHF; d_gene: TRBD1; v_gene: TRBV3-1/TRBV3-2; j_gene: TRBJ1-6; abundance: -
CDR3nt: TGCAGCGTCTCACCCCGGGACAGGGATGGAGGGTGGAATAACTATGGCTACACCTTC; CDR3aa: CSVSPRDRDGGWNNYGYTF; d_gene: TRBD1; v_gene: TRBV29-1; j_gene: TRBJ1-2; abundance: -
CDR3nt: TGCGCCAGCAGCTTGGGTAATAACTACAATGAGCAGTTCTTC; CDR3aa: CASSLGNNYNEQFF; d_gene: -; v_gene: TRBV5-1; j_gene: TRBJ2-1; abundance: -
CDR3nt: TGTGCCATCAGTGAGTCACTTGGACTATCGAACTATGGCTACACCTTC; CDR3aa: CAISESLGLSNYGYTF; d_gene: -; v_gene: TRBV10-3; j_gene: TRBJ1-2; abundance: -
CDR3nt: TGTGCCAGCAGCTTGGCAGGATGGACCGGGGAGCTGTTTTTT; CDR3aa: CASSLAGWTGELFF; d_gene: -; v_gene: TRBV5-4; j_gene: TRBJ2-2; abundance: -
CDR3nt: TGTGCCAGCTCGGTGACAGGGGGCTACGAGCAGTACTTC; CDR3aa: CASSVTGGYEQYF; d_gene: TRBD1; v_gene: TRBV18; j_gene: TRBJ2-7; abundance: -
CDR3nt: TGTGCCAGCAGTAGGGCCCAGGGTTCCCGCTACGAGCAGTACTTC; CDR3aa: CASSRAQGSRYEQYF; d_gene: -; v_gene: TRBV9; j_gene: TRBJ2-7; abundance: -
CDR3nt: TGTGCCACCTCACTCACAGAGAATTCACCCCTCCACTTT; CDR3aa: CATSLTENSPLHF; d_gene: -; v_gene: TRBV2; j_gene: TRBJ1-6; abundance: -
CDR3nt: TGTGCCAGCCGAGGGGACAACTCCTACGAGCAGTACTTC; CDR3aa: CASRGDNSYEQYF; d_gene: -; v_gene: TRBV7-9; j_gene: TRBJ2-7; abundance: few
CDR3nt: TGTGCCAGCAGCCAAAGGGCGGGGAATTCACCCCTCCACTTT; CDR3aa: CASSQRAGNSPLHF; d_gene: -; v_gene: TRBV14; j_gene: TRBJ1-6; abundance: -
CDR3nt: TGTGCCAGCCACTACGGGGAGGGTTACGAGCAGTACTTC; CDR3aa: CASHYGEGYEQYF; d_gene: TRBD2; v_gene: TRBV6-5; j_gene: TRBJ2-7; abundance: -
CDR3nt: TGTGCCATCAGGGGGACAGGGGACATTCAGTACTTC; CDR3aa: CAIRGTGDIQYF; d_gene: TRBD1; v_gene: TRBV10-3; j_gene: TRBJ2-4; abundance: few
CDR3nt: TGTGCCAGTTTCTTCAAGATCGGCAAAAACATTCAGTACTTC; CDR3aa: CASFFKIGKNIQYF; d_gene: -; v_gene: TRBV19; j_gene: TRBJ2-4; abundance: -
CDR3nt: TGTGCCAGCAGCCAGGTCAGGGTTAGCAATCAGCCCCAGCATTTT; CDR3aa: CASSQVRVSNQPQHF; d_gene: -; v_gene: TRBV6-5; j_gene: TRBJ1-5; abundance: once
CDR3nt: TGTGCCAGCAGCTCAGCGCCCCGGGTGAATCGGCATGGCTACACCTTC; CDR3aa: CASSSAPRVNRHGYTF; d_gene: -; v_gene: TRBV7-2; j_gene: TRBJ1-2; abundance: -
CDR3nt: TGTGCCAGCAGTCCCATCGAACAGGGGAACCAGCCCCAGCATTTT; CDR3aa: CASSPIEQGNQPQHF; d_gene: TRBD1; v_gene: TRBV27; j_gene: TRBJ1-5; abundance: -
CDR3nt: TGTGCCAGCAGTTTAGTCAGAAATCAGCCCCAGCATTTT; CDR3aa: CASSLVRNQPQHF; d_gene: -; v_gene: TRBV12-3/TRBV12-4; j_gene: TRBJ1-5; abundance: -
CDR3nt: TGCGCCAGCAGCCCTGGACTAGAGGTTTTAGATACGCAGTATTTT; CDR3aa: CASSPGLEVLDTQYF; d_gene: TRBD2; v_gene: TRBV5-1; j_gene: TRBJ2-3; abundance: -